The 14 T cell receptor beta chains listed next were all sequenced from one sample in a study of blood T cell repertoires in COVID-19. Assay used: immunoSEQ multiplex PCR; TCRdb lists only in-frame clones, some missing. Of about 140,000 clones detected, approximately 80% appear once; the ten largest clones hold 8% to 9.5%. Input material: peripheral blood. These receptors originate from a woman aged 55-70 years with active or convalescent COVID-19.

The chain employs TRBV28 and TRBJ1-6; maybe TRBD1 (5 bases). V was trimmed by 3 bases and J by 10 bases, leaving 16 bases between them. The CDR3 extends over 15 amino acids. In germline, CDR1 is MDHEN, CDR2 SYDVKM. The CDR3 nucleotides are TGTGCCAGCAGTTTTGGGCTTGGGGCTAAGTCACCCCTCCACTTT. This translates into CASSFGLGAKSPLHF. Based on the CDR3 plus reference TRBV28 and TRBJ1-6, the full variable domain is DVKVTQSSRYLVKRTGEKVFLECVQDMDHENMFWYRQDPGLGLRLIYFSYDVKMKEKGDIPEGYSVSREKKERFSLILESASTNQTSMYLCASSFGLGAKSPLHFGNGTRLTVT.

The J gene is TRBJ1-1, the V gene TRBV1; the D call in the table, TRBD1, was not verified against the DNA. TRBV1 is recorded as a pseudogene. This CDR3 is 18 amino acids long. CDR3 region: CTSSQDQFFRTVNTEAFF. CDR3 nucleotide sequence: TGCACCAGCAGCCAAGATCAATTTTTTCGGACAGTGAACACTGAAGCTTTCTTT.

The chain uses TRBV5-1 and TRBJ2-3; TRBD1 is a possible D gene (6 bases). Trimming took 4 bases from V and 4 from J, leaving 19 bases between them. This CDR3 has 16 residues. The germline V gene has CDR1 SGHRS and CDR2 YFSETQ. CDR3 in amino acids: CASSGWRQGMPDTQYF. The CDR3, as DNA: TGCGCCAGCAGCGGCTGGAGGCAGGGGATGCCAGATACGCAGTATTTT.

The gene calls are TRBV2 and TRBJ2-4; a weak D match, TRBD2 (5 bases). Germline loops: CDR1 SNHLY, CDR2 FYNNEI. The CDR3 consists of 15 residues. V was trimmed by 6 bases and J by 1 base, leaving 13 bases between them. CDR3 region: CASSPPTGAKNIQYF. The CDR3 region has the DNA TGTGCCAGCAGCCCTCCCACGGGGGCCAAAAACATTCAGTACTTC. The full variable domain, its missing parts supplied by reference TRBV2 and TRBJ2-4, is EPEVTQTPSHQVTQMGQEVILRCVPISNHLYFYWYRQILGQKVEFLVSFYNNEISEKSEIFDDQFSVERPDGSNFTLKIRSTKLEDSAMYFCASSPPTGAKNIQYFGAGTRLSVL.

This clone turned up a few times. The CDR3 sequence: CASSHLGSNYGYTF. CDR3 DNA sequence: TGCGCCAGCAGCCACCTCGGGTCGAACTATGGCTACACCTTC. V usage is TRBV4-1 and J usage is TRBJ1-2; D call uncertain. Germline loops: CDR1 MGHRA, CDR2 YSYEKL. With 3 bases removed from V and 2 bases from J, the gap between germline ends came to 10 bases. The CDR3 is 14 amino acids.

The chain carries TRBV11-2 and TRBJ1-2; D gene uncertain. The germline CDR1 and CDR2 sequences are SGHAT and FQNNGV. The V and J ends lost 3 bases and 5 bases respectively, with 7 bases between them. This CDR3 has 12 amino acids. In DNA form, the CDR3 reads TGTGCCAGCAGCTTCCCCGGGTATGGCTACACCTTC. Amino acids: CASSFPGYGYTF.

V is TRBV6-2 or TRBV6-3 and J is TRBJ2-1; unclear D gene. The length of the CDR3 is 14 residues. Germline loops: CDR1 MNHEY, CDR2 SVGEGT. Trimming shortened V by 5 bases and J by 0 bases, and 8 bases separated the two germline ends. CDR3 in amino acids: CASSKTLSYNEQFF. CDR3 sequence (DNA): TGTGCCAGCAGTAAGACTCTCTCCTACAATGAGCAGTTCTTC.

The V gene is TRBV7-8, the J gene TRBJ2-1, with 12 bases that match TRBD2. The germline V gene encodes CDR1 SGHVS and CDR2 FQNEAQ. This CDR3 spans 18 amino acids. J was trimmed by 7 bases and V by 2 bases; bases with no gene match: 12. The CDR3 here is CASSLRRLAGVVRNEQFF. The CDR3 DNA follows: TGTGCCAGCAGCTTAAGGAGACTAGCGGGAGTGGTCAGGAATGAGCAGTTCTTC.

This chain joins TRBV6-5 and TRBJ2-1; 10 positions agree with TRBD2. With V trimmed by 6 bases and J by 4 bases, 6 bases remained unmatched. The length of the CDR3 is 15 residues. CDR1 is MNHEY and CDR2 is SVGAGI in the germline V gene. The CDR3: CASSRTSGSYNEQFF. As DNA, the CDR3 is TGTGCCAGCAGCCGGACTAGCGGAAGTTACAATGAGCAGTTCTTC.

For the CDR3, the DNA is TGTGCCAGCAGTTTATCCGGGACAGGGCAATACGAGCAGTACTTC. It encodes CASSLSGTGQYEQYF. This chain uses TRBV28 with TRBJ2-7; 9 nucleotides match TRBD1. From germline, CDR1 is MDHEN and CDR2 SYDVKM. CDR3 length: 15 residues. V lost 1 base and J lost 4; bases outside the gene matches: 5. Full variable domain (missing parts from reference TRBV28 and TRBJ2-7): DVKVTQSSRYLVKRTGEKVFLECVQDMDHENMFWYRQDPGLGLRLIYFSYDVKMKEKGDIPEGYSVSREKKERFSLILESASTNQTSMYLCASSLSGTGQYEQYFGPGTRLTVT.

The chain joins TRBV29-1 to TRBJ1-5; tentative D call: TRBD1 (6 bases). CDR1 and CDR2 (germline): SQVTM, ANQGSEA. Trimming shortened V by 4 bases and J by 1 base, and 8 bases separated the two germline ends. CDR3 length: 13 amino acids. DNA of the CDR3: TGCAGCGTTGGTCAGGGGAGCAATCAGCCCCAGCATTTT. Translated: CSVGQGSNQPQHF.

V and J are TRBV5-1 and TRBJ2-5; tentative D call: TRBD2 (6 bases). The CDR3 is 18 residues long. In germline, CDR1 is SGHRS, CDR2 YFSETQ. V lost 0 bases and J 0 bases, leaving 18 bases between the germline ends. The CDR3 bases are TGCGCCAGCAGCTTGGGAGCGGGTAGTGGGACCAACCAAGAGACCCAGTACTTC. Translation gives CASSLGAGSGTNQETQYF.

The chain is built from TRBV7-2 and TRBJ2-7; 9 bases match TRBD1. The germline CDR1 and CDR2 sequences are SGHTA and FQGNSA. V was clipped by 5 bases and J by 2 bases; unmatched bases: 7. The CDR3 is 15 residues long. CDR3 DNA: TGTGCCAGCAGCCTCAAATGGACAGGGGCCTACGAGCAGTACTTC. It translates to CASSLKWTGAYEQYF.

The DNA for the CDR3 is TGCGCCAGCAGCTTGGAGCCAACTAATGAAAAACTGTTTTTT. Encoded protein: CASSLEPTNEKLFF. This chain joins TRBV5-1 and TRBJ1-4; unclear D gene. Germline values: CDR1 SGHRS, CDR2 YFSETQ. The CDR3 loop spans 14 amino acids. V gave up 0 bases and J gave up 0 bases, with 3 bases separating them. Full variable domain (missing parts from reference TRBV5-1 and TRBJ1-4): KAGVTQTPRYLIKTRGQQVTLSCSPISGHRSVSWYQQTPGQGLQFLFEYFSETQRNKGNFPGRFSGRQFSNSRSEMNVSTLELGDSALYLCASSLEPTNEKLFFGSGTQLSVL.